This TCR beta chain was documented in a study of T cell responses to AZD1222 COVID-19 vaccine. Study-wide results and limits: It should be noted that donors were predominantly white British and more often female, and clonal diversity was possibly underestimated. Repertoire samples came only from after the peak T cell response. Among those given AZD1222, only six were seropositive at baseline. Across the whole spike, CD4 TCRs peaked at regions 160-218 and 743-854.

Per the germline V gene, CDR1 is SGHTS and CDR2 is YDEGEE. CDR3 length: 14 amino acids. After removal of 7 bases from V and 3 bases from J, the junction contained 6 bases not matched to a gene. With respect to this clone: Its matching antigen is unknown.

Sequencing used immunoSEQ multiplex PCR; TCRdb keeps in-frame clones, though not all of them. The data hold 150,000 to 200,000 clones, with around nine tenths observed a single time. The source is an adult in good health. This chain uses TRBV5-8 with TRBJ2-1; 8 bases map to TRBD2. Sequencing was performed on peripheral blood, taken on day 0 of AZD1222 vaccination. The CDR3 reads CASVLAGGYNEQFF. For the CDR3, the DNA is TGTGCCAGCGTTTTGGCGGGAGGCTACAATGAGCAGTTCTTC.